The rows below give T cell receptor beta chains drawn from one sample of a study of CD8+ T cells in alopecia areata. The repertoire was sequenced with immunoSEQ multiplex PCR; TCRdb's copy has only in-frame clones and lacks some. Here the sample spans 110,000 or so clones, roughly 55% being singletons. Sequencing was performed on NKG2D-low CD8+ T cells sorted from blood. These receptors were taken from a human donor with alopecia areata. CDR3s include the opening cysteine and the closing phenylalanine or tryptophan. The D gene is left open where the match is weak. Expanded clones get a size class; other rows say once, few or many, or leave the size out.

CASSWSLRPYNEQFF,TGCGCCAGCAGCTGGTCCTTGCGGCCCTACAATGAGCAGTTCTTC,-,few,TRBJ2-1,TRBV5-1
CASSFYIAGPTDTQYF,TGTGCCAGCAGTTTCTACATAGCGGGCCCCACAGATACGCAGTATTTT,TRBD2,-,TRBJ2-3,TRBV27
CASSLFRSAISQYF,TGTGCCAGCAGTTTATTCCGGTCGGCAATTTCGCAGTATTTT,-,-,TRBJ2-3,TRBV27
CASSPGTVGYEQYF,TGCGCCAGCAGCCCAGGGACTGTGGGCTACGAGCAGTACTTC,-,-,TRBJ2-7,TRBV5-1
CASSLIGPSSYEQYF,TGTGCCAGCAGTTTAATCGGCCCTAGCTCCTACGAGCAGTACTTC,-,-,TRBJ2-7,TRBV28
CASSFDIDEQYF,TGTGCCAGCAGCTTCGATATAGACGAGCAGTACTTC,-,-,TRBJ2-7,TRBV7-9
CASSLWLEVKQPQHF,TGTGCCAGCAGCTTATGGCTGGAGGTTAAACAGCCCCAGCATTTT,-,-,TRBJ1-5,TRBV7-2
CSVAGRDRAFYEQYF,TGCAGCGTCGCGGGACGCGACAGGGCTTTCTACGAGCAGTACTTC,-,few,TRBJ2-7,TRBV29-1
CASSLGLGIGGYTF,TGTGCCAGCAGTCTAGGATTGGGGATTGGTGGCTACACCTTC,-,-,TRBJ1-2,TRBV27
CAWSYGAGAGKQYF,TGTGCCTGGAGTTACGGAGCGGGAGCCGGCAAGCAGTACTTC,TRBD2,-,TRBJ2-7,TRBV30
CASSIAWGREQYF,TGTGCCAGTAGTATAGCGTGGGGGCGCGAGCAGTACTTC,-,few,TRBJ2-7,TRBV19
CASSLTSGSSYNEQFF,TGTGCCAGCAGTTTAACTAGCGGGAGCTCCTACAATGAGCAGTTCTTC,TRBD2,-,TRBJ2-1,TRBV27
CASTPNGYEQYF,TGTGCCAGCACCCCAAACGGCTACGAGCAGTACTTC,-,-,TRBJ2-7,TRBV28
CASSTSGASLREQYF,TGTGCCAGTAGTACCTCTGGGGCGAGTCTCCGCGAGCAGTACTTC,-,-,TRBJ2-7,TRBV19
CASSTSVGGDNEQFF,-,-,-,TRBJ2-1,TRBV27
CASSEYGGPQDEQFF,TGTGCCAGCAGTGAATACGGGGGGCCACAGGATGAGCAGTTCTTC,-,-,TRBJ2-1,TRBV25-1
CASSKGGRVYEQYF,TGTGCCAGCAGCAAAGGGGGCAGGGTCTACGAGCAGTACTTC,TRBD1,-,TRBJ2-7,TRBV27
CASSLEGQSDTDTQYF,TGTGCCAGCAGCTTAGAGGGACAGTCAGACACAGATACGCAGTATTTT,TRBD1,-,TRBJ2-3,TRBV7-6
CASSLIDYEQFF,TGTGCCAGCAGCCTCATCGACTATGAGCAGTTCTTC,-,-,TRBJ2-1,TRBV9
CASSLEGSNQPQHF,TGTGCCAGCAGCTTAGAGGGTAGCAATCAGCCCCAGCATTTT,-,few,TRBJ1-5,TRBV7-9
CATGQAASGTDTQYF,TGTGCCACTGGACAAGCGGCTAGCGGCACAGATACGCAGTATTTT,-,-,TRBJ2-3,TRBV10-3
CASRTGGEKLFF,TGTGCCAGCAGGACAGGGGGTGAAAAACTGTTTTTT,TRBD1,-,TRBJ1-4,TRBV7-9
CASSQRHTNTGELFF,TGCGCCAGCAGCCAGCGACATACGAACACCGGGGAGCTGTTTTTT,-,-,TRBJ2-2,TRBV4-1
CASSQSLPGALNTEAFF,TGCGCCAGCAGTCAATCGTTACCGGGGGCTTTGAACACTGAAGCTTTCTTT,-,few,TRBJ1-1,TRBV23-1
CASSPADRGVQETQYF,TGTGCCAGCAGCCCAGCGGACAGGGGGGTCCAAGAGACCCAGTACTTC,TRBD1,-,TRBJ2-5,TRBV28
CASSSPGDGNTIYF,TGTGCCAGCAGCTCCCCTGGGGATGGAAACACCATATATTTT,-,few,TRBJ1-3,TRBV7-9
CASSPWTGGNEQFF,TGTGCCAGCAGCCCATGGACAGGGGGCAATGAGCAGTTCTTC,TRBD1,-,TRBJ2-1,TRBV7-8
CASSQGLGGSLYGYTF,TGTGCCAGCAGCCAAGGACTAGGGGGAAGTCTGTATGGCTACACCTTC,-,-,TRBJ1-2,TRBV14
CASSHLGTFSMNTEAFF,TGTGCCAGCAGCCACCTCGGGACTTTCTCGATGAACACTGAAGCTTTCTTT,-,few,TRBJ1-1,TRBV7-2
CASTPGLQGISYEQYF,TGTGCCAGCACCCCAGGTTTGCAGGGAATCTCCTACGAGCAGTACTTC,-,-,TRBJ2-7,TRBV7-9
CSVAPSGNEQFF,TGCAGCGTTGCGCCATCAGGGAATGAGCAGTTCTTC,-,-,TRBJ2-1,TRBV29-1
CASSLYLAASTDTQYF,TGTGCCAGCAGTTTATATCTAGCAGCTAGCACAGATACGCAGTATTTT,-,-,TRBJ2-3,TRBV27
CASKDNRNEQFF,TGTGCCAGCAAGGACAACCGCAATGAGCAGTTCTTC,-,-,TRBJ2-1,TRBV11-2
CASSLNSYEQYF,TGTGCCAGCAGCCTGAATTCCTACGAGCAGTACTTC,-,-,TRBJ2-7,TRBV7-2
CASSQSGNGEQYF,TGCGCCAGCAGCCAATCGGGGAACGGCGAGCAGTACTTC,-,few,TRBJ2-7,TRBV4-1
CSGITDTQYF,TGCAGCGGAATCACAGATACGCAGTATTTT,-,-,TRBJ2-3,TRBV29-1
CASSDPGQGEETQYF,TGTGCCAGCAGTGACCCGGGACAGGGGGAAGAGACCCAGTACTTC,TRBD1,-,TRBJ2-5,TRBV2
CASSTLGTGGNIQYF,TGTGCCAGCAGTACGCTAGGGACAGGGGGAAACATTCAGTACTTC,TRBD1,-,TRBJ2-4,TRBV6-6
CASSWGTAGFF,TGTGCCAGCAGCTGGGGGACAGCGGGTTTCTTC,-,few,TRBJ2-1,TRBV28
CATSSTTSARSYEQYF,TGTGCCACCAGCAGTACGACTAGCGCACGCTCCTACGAGCAGTACTTC,TRBD2,-,TRBJ2-7,TRBV15
CASSDRGGSQETQYF,TGTGCCAGCAGTGACAGAGGAGGCAGTCAAGAGACCCAGTACTTC,-,-,TRBJ2-5,TRBV2
CASSELAGSYNEQFF,TGTGCCAGCAGTGAACTAGCGGGATCCTACAATGAGCAGTTCTTC,TRBD2,few,TRBJ2-1,TRBV6-1
CAWNMAVVTDTQYF,TGTGCCTGGAACATGGCCGTGGTCACAGATACGCAGTATTTT,-,-,TRBJ2-3,TRBV30
CASIGEDYEQYF,TGTGCCAGCATCGGGGAAGACTACGAGCAGTACTTC,-,-,TRBJ2-7,TRBV27
CASASVGYEQYF,TGTGCCAGCGCATCCGTGGGTTACGAGCAGTACTTC,-,-,TRBJ2-7,TRBV6-5
CASSLDTEGQGIYGYTF,TGTGCCAGCAGCTTAGATACTGAGGGACAGGGCATCTATGGCTACACCTTC,TRBD1,once,TRBJ1-2,TRBV11-2
CASSPGQDLLYEQYF,TGTGCCAGCAGCCCGGGACAGGACCTTCTCTACGAGCAGTACTTC,TRBD1,few,TRBJ2-7,TRBV7-6
CATSRDRGQGASDGYTF,TGTGCCACCAGCAGAGATCGGGGACAGGGGGCTTCCGATGGCTACACCTTC,TRBD1,-,TRBJ1-2,TRBV15
CAWSVEQNQPQHF,TGTGCCTGGAGTGTTGAACAGAATCAGCCCCAGCATTTT,-,-,TRBJ1-5,TRBV30
CASSFNIQYF,TGTGCCAGTAGTTTTAACATTCAGTACTTC,-,-,TRBJ2-4,TRBV19
CASSIVGRVSKNIQYF,TGTGCCAGTAGTATAGTAGGACGGGTTTCCAAAAACATTCAGTACTTC,-,-,TRBJ2-4,TRBV19
CASSGQLAEQETQYF,TGTGCCAGCAGTGGGCAACTAGCGGAACAAGAGACCCAGTACTTC,TRBD2,-,TRBJ2-5,TRBV25-1
CASSVVPSGIYEQYF,TGTGCCAGCAGCGTAGTTCCTAGCGGGATCTACGAGCAGTACTTC,TRBD2,-,TRBJ2-7,TRBV9